This T cell receptor (beta chain) comes out of a study of identical twins. Using its own MiXCR run on the 5' RACE reads, TCRdb lists one record per CDR3 protein. The sample includes about 520,000 distinct CDR3 sequences, less than 25% seen only once; the top ten take under 0.95%. This clonotype was picked up one time. The same data also went into a second study, on T cells expressing NK-cell markers.

Sequencing was performed on CD4+ T cells sorted from blood. This TCR derives from a woman younger than 30 in good health.

CDR3 DNA sequence: TGTGCCAGCATGCGGACAGTTGGCGCAGATACGCAGTATTTT. The encoded protein is CASMRTVGADTQYF. The genes are TRBV7-8 and TRBJ2-3, with D maybe TRBD1 (6 bases). The germline V gene has CDR1 SGHVS and CDR2 FQNEAQ. The CDR3 is 14 amino acids. Deletions cut 7 bases from V and 4 bases from J, with 15 bases between. Using reference TRBV7-8 and TRBJ2-3 for the parts outside the CDR3, the full variable domain is GAGVSQSPRYKVAKRGQDVALRCDPISGHVSLFWYQQALGQGPEFLTYFQNEAQLDKSGLPSDRFFAERPEGSVSTLKIQRTQQEDSAVYLCASMRTVGADTQYFGPGTRLTVL.